The clone carrying this TCR beta chain has ten or more counts. Germline values: CDR1 DFQATT, CDR2 SNEGSKA (reference sequence). The J segment lost 10 bases and the V segment lost 2 bases, leaving 4 bases of the junction unmatched. The CDR3 is 13 amino acids. These data are taken from a study of blood T cells in healthy people across ages. Together with a sample-barcoded 5' primer, a J-beta primer mix was included in a second PCR lasting 7 to 11 cycles. TCRdb passed the 5' RACE reads through MiXCR, listing each CDR3 protein once. The sample consists of 650,000 or so distinct CDR3 sequences, 40% to 65% of them appearing once.

This rearrangement joins TRBV20-1 to TRBJ2-1; 11 bases agree with TRBD2. Sequencing used blood. This TCR was recovered from a woman over 75 in good health. CDR3 residues: CSARLAGGGEQFF. The CDR3 DNA reads TGCAGTGCTAGACTAGCGGGGGGCGGCGAGCAGTTCTTC.